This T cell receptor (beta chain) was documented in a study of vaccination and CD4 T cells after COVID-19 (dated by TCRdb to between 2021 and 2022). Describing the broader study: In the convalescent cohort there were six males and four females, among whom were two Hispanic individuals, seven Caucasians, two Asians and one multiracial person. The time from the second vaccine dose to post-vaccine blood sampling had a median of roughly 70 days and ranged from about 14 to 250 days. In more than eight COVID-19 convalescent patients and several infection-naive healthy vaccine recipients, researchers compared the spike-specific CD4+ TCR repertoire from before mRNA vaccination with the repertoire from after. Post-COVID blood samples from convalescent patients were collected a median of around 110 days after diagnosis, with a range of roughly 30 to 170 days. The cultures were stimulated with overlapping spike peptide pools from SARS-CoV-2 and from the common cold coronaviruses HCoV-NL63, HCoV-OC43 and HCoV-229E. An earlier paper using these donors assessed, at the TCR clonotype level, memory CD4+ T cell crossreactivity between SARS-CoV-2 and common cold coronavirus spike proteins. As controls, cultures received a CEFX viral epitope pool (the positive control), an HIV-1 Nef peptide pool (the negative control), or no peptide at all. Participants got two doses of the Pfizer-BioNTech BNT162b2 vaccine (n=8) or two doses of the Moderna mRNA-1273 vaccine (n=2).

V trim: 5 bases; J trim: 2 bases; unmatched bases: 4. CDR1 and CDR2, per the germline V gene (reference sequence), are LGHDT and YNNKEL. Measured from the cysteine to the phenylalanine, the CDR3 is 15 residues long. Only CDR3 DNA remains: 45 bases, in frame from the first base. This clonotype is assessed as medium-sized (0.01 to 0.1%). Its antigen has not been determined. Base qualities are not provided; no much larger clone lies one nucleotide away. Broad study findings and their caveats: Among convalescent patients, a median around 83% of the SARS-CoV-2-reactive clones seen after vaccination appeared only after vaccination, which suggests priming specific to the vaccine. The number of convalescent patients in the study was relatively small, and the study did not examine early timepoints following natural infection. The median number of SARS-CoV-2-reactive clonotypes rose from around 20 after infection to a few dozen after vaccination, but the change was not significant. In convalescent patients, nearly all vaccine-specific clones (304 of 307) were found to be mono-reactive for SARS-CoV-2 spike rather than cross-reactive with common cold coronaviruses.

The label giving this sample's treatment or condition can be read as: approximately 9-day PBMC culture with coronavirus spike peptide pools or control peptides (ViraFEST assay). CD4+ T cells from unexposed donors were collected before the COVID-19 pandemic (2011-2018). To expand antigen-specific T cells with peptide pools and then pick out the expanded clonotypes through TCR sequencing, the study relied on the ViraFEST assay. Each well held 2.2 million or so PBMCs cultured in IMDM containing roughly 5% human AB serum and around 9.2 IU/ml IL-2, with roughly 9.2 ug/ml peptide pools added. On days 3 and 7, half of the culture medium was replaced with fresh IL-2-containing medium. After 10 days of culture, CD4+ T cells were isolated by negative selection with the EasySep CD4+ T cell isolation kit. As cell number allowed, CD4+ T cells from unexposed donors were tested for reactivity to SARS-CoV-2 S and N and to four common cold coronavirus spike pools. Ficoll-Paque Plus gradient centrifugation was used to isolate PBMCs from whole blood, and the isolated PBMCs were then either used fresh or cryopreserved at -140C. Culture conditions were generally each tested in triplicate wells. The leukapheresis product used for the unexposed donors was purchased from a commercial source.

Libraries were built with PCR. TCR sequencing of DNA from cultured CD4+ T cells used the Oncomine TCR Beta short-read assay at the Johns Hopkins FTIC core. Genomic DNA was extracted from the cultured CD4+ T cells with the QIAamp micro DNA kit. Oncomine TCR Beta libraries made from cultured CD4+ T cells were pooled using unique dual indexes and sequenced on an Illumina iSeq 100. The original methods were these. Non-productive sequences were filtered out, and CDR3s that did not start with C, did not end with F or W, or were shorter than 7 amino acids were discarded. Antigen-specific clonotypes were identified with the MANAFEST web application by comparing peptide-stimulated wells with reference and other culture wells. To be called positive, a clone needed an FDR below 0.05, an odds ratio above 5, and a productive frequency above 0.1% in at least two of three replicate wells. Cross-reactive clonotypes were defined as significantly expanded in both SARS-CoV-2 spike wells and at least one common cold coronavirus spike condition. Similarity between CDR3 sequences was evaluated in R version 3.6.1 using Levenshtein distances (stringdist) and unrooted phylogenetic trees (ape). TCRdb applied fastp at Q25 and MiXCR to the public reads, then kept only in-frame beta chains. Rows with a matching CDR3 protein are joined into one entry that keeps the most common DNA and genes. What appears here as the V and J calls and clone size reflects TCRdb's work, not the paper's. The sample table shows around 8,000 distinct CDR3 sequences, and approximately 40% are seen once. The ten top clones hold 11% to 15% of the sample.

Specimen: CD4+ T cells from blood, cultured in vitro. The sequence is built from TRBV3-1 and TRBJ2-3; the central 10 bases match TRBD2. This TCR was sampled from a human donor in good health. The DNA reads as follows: TGTGCCAGCAGCACTAGCGGGGCTCTCACAGATACGCAGTATTTT. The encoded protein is CASSTSGALTDTQYF.